This T cell receptor beta chain was captured in a study of T-cell memory formation after mild COVID-19. Study details: Most TCR clusters belonged to a single donor.

TCRdb independently ran MiXCR on the 5' RACE reads; one entry per CDR3 protein. The data hold 250,000 to 400,000 distinct CDR3 sequences, with 13% to 15% observed a single time. This clonotype has a handful of counts. What it binds is unknown. Study-level findings and limits: The SARS-CoV-2 specificity of second-wave clones reaching peak at day 37 remained unverified. There was a balanced CD4/CD8 profile in clones contracting day 15 to 85, and later expanders leaned CD4+. The pre-infection memory compartment contained some responding clones, suggesting cross-reactive memory joined.

The CDR3 is 14 amino acids. V dropped 3 bases and J dropped 4 bases, with 10 bases sitting between them. Sequenced input: PBMCs or a T cell subset sorted from them (not recorded which). The rearrangement links TRBV12-3 or TRBV12-4 to TRBJ1-3; D is perhaps TRBD1 (5 bases). The TCR comes from a man between 18 and 35 years old who had mild COVID-19 (a few samples of this study predate the infection). Cell type and time point are not known. For the CDR3, the DNA is TGTGCCAGCAGTTTCCCGGGGGGAGGAAACACCATATATTTT. Amino acids: CASSFPGGGNTIYF.